The source of this T cell receptor beta chain is a study of cytomegalovirus exposure and HLA in healthy donors. Study at large: HLA-typed donors contributed about 85 million unique TCRs, which were held in an early data release. Study results and limitations: The authors later found HLA-associated TCR beta chains more clonally expanded than equally common others.

The V and J ends lost 5 bases and 11 bases, in that order; junction bases with no gene match: 11. The CDR3 contains 15 residues. The germline V gene has CDR1 SGHVS and CDR2 FNYEAQ. Use of 60 Vbeta and 13 Jbeta primers characterized the PCR. The assay was immunoSEQ multiplex PCR, and TCRdb's table has in-frame clones only and misses some. The sample records some 150,000 clones, over 60% being singletons. As regards this clone: Its specificity is unknown.

This TCR came from a woman in her 30s in good health and CMV-seropositive. The chain joins TRBV7-6 to TRBJ2-5; 13 positions agree with TRBD2. Material: PBMCs. The CDR3 loop is CASSPGLAGSRSQYF. In nucleotides, the CDR3 is TGTGCCAGCAGCCCGGGACTAGCGGGAAGTCGGTCGCAGTACTTC.